The clone carrying this TCR beta chain was observed a single time. The V end was cut by 6 bases, the J end by 3 bases, with 18 bases between. The CDR3 consists of 15 residues. Looked up from germline, CDR1 is MNHEY and CDR2 is SVGAGI. Some clones are missing from TCRdb's copy, which holds only in-frame ones; the method was immunoSEQ multiplex PCR. The table has about 250,000 clones, around nine tenths seen once; the top ten hold more than 0.65%. The entry originates in a study of blood T cell repertoires in COVID-19. Followed longitudinally, the Seattle patients had been enrolled during active infection.

The clonotype originates from a man between 25 and 39 years old with COVID-19, enrolled during active disease. The chain is built from TRBV6-5 and TRBJ2-7; D possibly corresponds to TRBD2 (7 bases). The specimen was peripheral blood. Written as DNA, the CDR3 is TGTGCCAGCAGCACCGCGGGGGCCGACCGCTACGAGCAGTACTTC. Protein product: CASSTAGADRYEQYF.